Following are 31 T cell receptor beta chains from one sample sequenced in a study of PD-1 blockade in classical Hodgkin lymphoma. Every patient relapsed after autologous stem cell transplantation, and brentuximab vedotin exposure varied. The method was immunoSEQ multiplex PCR; TCRdb's version includes in-frame clones alone and lacks a portion of them. In the table there are 70,000 to 80,000 clones, under 95% of which are singletons. The source material was peripheral blood mononuclear cells (PBMCs), sampled at baseline. The source is a human donor with classical Hodgkin lymphoma.

This chain links TRBV5-1 with TRBJ2-2, with D hard to call. CDR1 and CDR2 (germline): SGHRS, YFSETQ. CDR3 length: 17 residues. The V and J ends lost 0 bases and 6 bases respectively, with 18 bases between them. In nucleotides, the CDR3 is TGCGCCAGCAGCTTGGACCCGGGCCCCGGCTCCCCCGGGGAGCTGTTTTTT. This gives the protein CASSLDPGPGSPGELFF.

The V call is TRBV7-2, the J call TRBJ2-2; tentatively, D is TRBD2 (5 bases). From germline, CDR1 is SGHTA and CDR2 FQGNSA. The CDR3 has 14 residues. The V end was cut by 5 bases, the J end by 1 base, with 8 bases between. CDR3 amino acids: CASSGLGNTGELFF. The CDR3 coding sequence is TGTGCCAGCAGCGGACTCGGGAACACCGGGGAGCTGTTTTTT.

This chain connects TRBV6-6 to TRBJ2-3; D ambiguous. The CDR3 runs to 15 residues. V lost 6 bases and J 0 bases, leaving 13 bases between the germline ends. Germline CDR1 reads MNHNY; CDR2 reads SVGAGI (reference sequence). The CDR3 sequence is CASRDGRISTDTQYF. CDR3 nucleotides: TGTGCCAGCAGGGACGGTCGAATAAGCACAGATACGCAGTATTTT.

V gene TRBV7-8 combines with J gene TRBJ2-5; D gene uncertain. V was clipped by 0 bases and J by 3 bases, with 17 bases between them. The CDR3 extends over 17 amino acids. The germline V gene encodes CDR1 SGHVS and CDR2 FQNEAQ. CDR3 nucleotides: TGTGCCAGCAGCTTAGCGAGGTGGAAAAATGGAAAAGAGACCCAGTACTTC. The encoded protein is CASSLARWKNGKETQYF. Complete variable domain (other parts from reference TRBV7-8 and TRBJ2-5): GAGVSQSPRYKVAKRGQDVALRCDPISGHVSLFWYQQALGQGPEFLTYFQNEAQLDKSGLPSDRFFAERPEGSVSTLKIQRTQQEDSAVYLCASSLARWKNGKETQYFGPGTRLLVL.

V is TRBV9 and J is TRBJ1-6, with 8 nucleotides matching TRBD1. CDR1 and CDR2 (germline): SGDLS, YYNGEE. The ends lost 3 bases at V and 5 bases at J; junction bases unmatched: 13. This CDR3 is built from 18 residues. The CDR3 DNA follows: TGTGCCAGCAGCGACCCTACCGGGACAGGATTTAATAATTCACCCCTCCACTTT. This encodes CASSDPTGTGFNNSPLHF.

The chain links TRBV2 to TRBJ1-5; no clear D gene. CDR3 length equals 16 residues. Trimming left V 5 bases short and J 2 bases short, with 16 bases between. Germline V gives CDR1 SNHLY, CDR2 FYNNEI. The DNA of the CDR3 is TGTGCCAGCAGTATTTCAATGGGCAGCGGCAATCAGCCCCAGCATTTT. Protein sequence: CASSISMGSGNQPQHF.

The chain carries TRBV28 and TRBJ2-7, with unresolved D. Between the trimmed V and J ends, which lost 5 bases and 3 bases, there was a span of 20 bases. Germline CDR1 reads MDHEN; CDR2 reads SYDVKM. The CDR3 has 16 amino acids. In DNA form, the CDR3 reads TGTGCCAGCAGTCCCGCGTTCGCGGCAGGAGACTACGAGCAGTACTTC. The encoded protein is CASSPAFAAGDYEQYF.

The genes are TRBV27 and TRBJ2-7; 8 bases match TRBD2. The germline gives CDR1 MNHEY, CDR2 SMNVEV (reference sequence). Trimming at V came to 5 bases and at J to 2 bases, leaving 20 bases not matched to a gene. The CDR3 runs 19 residues. DNA for the CDR3: TGTGCCAGCAGTCTCAACTACCCCTCCGATACAGCGGGAGCCTACGAGCAGTACTTC. It encodes CASSLNYPSDTAGAYEQYF.

This chain joins TRBV7-6 and TRBJ2-3; 9 nucleotides match TRBD2. The germline gives CDR1 SGHVS, CDR2 FNYEAQ. The CDR3 is 18 residues long. The junction had 11 bases not matched to a gene; V was cut back by 2 bases and J by 2 bases. CDR3 in DNA: TGTGCCAGCAGCTTAAATGGGCTAGCGGGGCGAGCCACAGATACGCAGTATTTT. Its protein product is CASSLNGLAGRATDTQYF.

The genes are TRBV14 and TRBJ2-7; possibly TRBD1 for D (5 bases). This CDR3 spans 13 amino acids. The V end was cut by 1 base, the J end by 2 bases, with 6 bases between. CDR1 and CDR2 (germline): SGHDN, FVKESK. CDR3 bases: TGTGCCAGCAGCCAAGTGGGGCCCTACGAGCAGTACTTC. Translation: CASSQVGPYEQYF.

Only one count was recorded for this clone. This rearrangement joins TRBV5-1 to TRBJ2-7, with D uncertain. Germline CDR1 is SGHRS and CDR2 is YFSETQ. Trimming took 3 bases from V and 0 from J, leaving 4 bases between them. The CDR3 has 12 residues. CDR3 sequence: CASSSTSYEQYF. CDR3 in DNA: TGCGCCAGCAGCTCAACCTCCTACGAGCAGTACTTC.

V gene TRBV5-1 combines with J gene TRBJ2-1; 13 bases align to TRBD2. V lost 4 bases and J lost 8; bases outside the gene matches: 6. CDR1 SGHRS and CDR2 YFSETQ come from the germline V gene. The CDR3 sequence is 15 residues long. The CDR3 protein is CASSTGTSGIDEQFF. CDR3 sequence (DNA): TGCGCCAGCAGCACCGGGACTAGCGGGATCGATGAGCAGTTCTTC.

The chain is built from TRBV5-4 and TRBJ1-1; D gene unclear. The CDR3 consists of 12 residues. V lost 3 bases and J lost 1, with 4 bases in between. Germline V gene lookup returns CDR1 SGHNT and CDR2 YYREEE (reference sequence). CDR3 sequence: CASSSENTEAFF. The CDR3 nucleotides are TGTGCCAGCAGCTCTGAGAACACTGAAGCTTTCTTT.

This clone has only a few counts. The rearrangement joins TRBV27 to TRBJ1-1; TRBD1 matches 12 bases. The V and J ends lost 8 bases and 5 bases, in that order; junction bases with no gene match: 6. The CDR3 totals 14 residues. CDR1 and CDR2 from the germline V gene are MNHEY and SMNVEV (reference sequence). The chain's CDR3 is CASGGQGARTEAFF. The CDR3 nucleotides are TGTGCCAGCGGGGGACAGGGGGCGAGGACTGAAGCTTTCTTT.

Turning to this clone: Other DNA sequences in this sample translate to the same CDR3. The chain uses TRBV7-2 and TRBJ1-3; possible D gene TRBD1, 6 bases. V was pared by 1 base and J by 2 bases, with 9 bases between. The CDR3 has 15 amino acids. CDR1 is SGHTA and CDR2 is FQGNSA in the germline V gene. The CDR3 sequence: CASSLVTGPGNTIYF. CDR3 in DNA: TGTGCCAGCAGCTTAGTCACAGGGCCTGGAAACACCATATATTTT.

This clone was seen a few times. This sequence joins TRBV11-1 and TRBJ2-2; D might be TRBD1 (6 bases). CDR1 is SGHAT and CDR2 is FQDESV in the germline V gene (reference sequence). The CDR3 runs to 14 residues. V was shortened by 5 bases and J by 4 bases, with 11 bases between the two germline ends. The CDR3 DNA reads TGTGCCAGCAGCCAACAACAGGGCACCGGGGAGCTGTTTTTT. Its translation is CASSQQQGTGELFF.

The chain combines TRBV7-7 with TRBJ2-7; tentatively, D is TRBD1 or TRBD2 (5 bases each). The germline V gene encodes CDR1 SSHAT and CDR2 FNYEAQ (reference sequence). The CDR3 length is 13 residues. V dropped 5 bases and J dropped 5 bases, with 13 bases sitting between them. Here the CDR3 reads CASSTGPPDEQYF. CDR3 bases: TGTGCCAGCAGCACGGGACCTCCGGACGAGCAGTACTTC.

This clone was counted at least ten times. This chain links TRBV15 with TRBJ1-4; D perhaps matches TRBD1 (5 bases). This CDR3 has 16 amino acids. CDR1 LNHNV and CDR2 YYDKDF come from the germline V gene (reference sequence). Trimming removed 5 bases from V and 8 bases from J, with 21 bases in between. The CDR3 bases are TGTGCCACCAGCCGGGACCTATTCCTTCGGAGCGAAAAACTGTTTTTT. Encoded protein: CATSRDLFLRSEKLFF.

The chain has TRBV27 and TRBJ1-6; D may be TRBD1 (5 bases). Germline lookup yields CDR1 MNHEY and CDR2 SMNVEV (reference sequence). Trimming cost V 1 base and J 7 bases, with 11 bases left between them. The CDR3 extends over 15 amino acids. CDR3 in amino acids: CASSLYEGRNSPLHF. The DNA for the CDR3 is TGTGCCAGCAGTTTATATGAGGGGCGGAATTCACCCCTCCACTTT.

This clone showed up just once. The chain joins TRBV27 to TRBJ2-7, with a tentative D call TRBD1 (5 bases). Germline V gene sequence: CDR1 MNHEY, CDR2 SMNVEV (reference sequence). V was shortened by 2 bases and J by 3 bases, with 14 bases between the two germline ends. The CDR3 runs to 15 residues. CDR3 residues: CASSLSLGRVYEQYF. CDR3 DNA: TGTGCCAGCAGTTTAAGCCTCGGCAGGGTCTACGAGCAGTACTTC.

The chain uses TRBV15 and TRBJ1-5; the D is unclear. Germline CDR1 reads LNHNV; CDR2 reads YYDKDF (reference sequence). The CDR3 has 15 residues. V lost 5 bases and J lost 6, with 17 bases in between. The DNA for the CDR3 is TGTGCCACCAGCCGAAGCGGAGAGTGGGGTCAGCCCCAGCATTTT. It specifies CATSRSGEWGQPQHF.

The chain's CDR3 is CASSGHSSYEQYF. The CDR3 DNA sequence: TGTGCCAGCAGCGGACACTCTTCCTACGAGCAGTACTTC. The chain joins TRBV2 to TRBJ2-7; D is possibly TRBD1 (5 bases). The V gene lost 6 bases and the J gene lost 1 base, with 10 bases spanning the gap. Germline V gene data show CDR1 as SNHLY and CDR2 as FYNNEI. This CDR3 region has 13 residues.

The chain carries TRBV30 and TRBJ1-4, with 12 bases fitting TRBD1. Trimming cost V 2 bases and J 2 bases; bases outside gene matches: 3. Germline V gene data show CDR1 as GTSNPN and CDR2 as SVGIG (reference sequence). CDR3 size: 16 residues. CDR3 coding DNA: TGTGCCTGGAGTCAGGGACAGGGGGCGACTAATGAAAAACTGTTTTTT. Translating gives CAWSQGQGATNEKLFF.

The chain's CDR3 is CASSLWQGLSNEQFF. In DNA, the CDR3 is TGTGCCAGCAGCCTGTGGCAGGGGTTAAGCAATGAGCAGTTCTTC. The chain has TRBV6-6 and TRBJ2-1; TRBD1 is a possible D gene (6 bases). Trimming cost V 6 bases and J 6 bases, with 18 bases left between them. CDR3 size: 15 residues. From germline, CDR1 is MNHNY and CDR2 SVGAGI (reference sequence).

This sequence joins TRBV6-5 and TRBJ2-5; 9 bases agree with TRBD1. The germline V gene encodes CDR1 MNHEY and CDR2 SVGAGI. The V gene end was trimmed by 6 bases and the J gene end by 5 bases; junction bases not matched to a gene: 4. This CDR3 has 13 amino acids. CDR3 in amino acids: CASSDRGRETQYF. CDR3 coding DNA: TGTGCCAGCAGCGACAGGGGGAGGGAGACCCAGTACTTC.

V is TRBV7-9 and J is TRBJ2-7; D might be TRBD2 (5 bases). Germline CDR1 reads SEHNR; CDR2 reads FQNEAQ (reference sequence). V lost 1 base and J 3 bases, leaving 16 bases between the germline ends. The CDR3 length is 16 residues. Here the CDR3 reads CASSLGREGSGYEQYF. For the CDR3, the DNA is TGTGCCAGCAGCTTAGGGCGCGAGGGATCCGGCTACGAGCAGTACTTC.

The chain carries TRBV7-2 and TRBJ1-1; D is ambiguous. Germline V gene sequence: CDR1 SGHTA, CDR2 FQGNSA. With 5 bases removed from V and 0 bases from J, the gap between germline ends came to 7 bases. This CDR3 comprises 13 residues. The DNA of the CDR3 is TGTGCCAGCAGCGCATACCTGAACACTGAAGCTTTCTTT. This translates into CASSAYLNTEAFF.

The rearrangement uses TRBV28 and TRBJ1-2; the match to TRBD1 covers 12 bases. The V and J ends lost 2 bases and 3 bases, in that order; junction bases with no gene match: 1. Germline V lookup: CDR1 MDHEN, CDR2 SYDVKM. There are 15 residues in the CDR3. The CDR3 coding sequence is TGTGCCAGCAGTTTAGGGACAGGGGGCGACTATGGCTACACCTTC. Translated, it gives CASSLGTGGDYGYTF.

In this sample, this clone turned up a few times. The chain uses TRBV5-8 and TRBJ1-3, with D tentatively TRBD1 (5 bases). Between the trimmed V and J ends, which lost 4 bases and 7 bases, there was a span of 15 bases. In germline, CDR1 is SGHTS, CDR2 YDEGEE. The CDR3 has 14 amino acids. Written as DNA, the CDR3 is TGTGCCAGCAGCCTTTTGGACATGGTCAACACCATATATTTT. Its translation: CASSLLDMVNTIYF. The variable domain in full, with the rest retrieved from reference TRBV5-8 and TRBJ1-3, is EAGVTQSPTHLIKTRGQQATLRCSPISGHTSVYWYQQALGLGLQFLLWYDEGEERNRGNFPPRFSGRQFPNYSSELNVNALELEDSALYLCASSLLDMVNTIYFGEGSWLTVV.

J is TRBJ2-7 and V is TRBV19; D unresolved. From germline, CDR1 is LNHDA and CDR2 SQIVND (reference sequence). This CDR3 spans 13 amino acids. Trimming stripped 6 bases from V and 1 base from J, with 10 bases between. The CDR3, as DNA: TGTGCCAGTAGCCCGGCACTATCCTACGAGCAGTACTTC. Its translation: CASSPALSYEQYF.

The chain couples TRBV30 to TRBJ2-5; tentatively, D is TRBD1 (6 bases). This CDR3 has 13 amino acids. V lost 1 base, J lost 3 bases, and 9 bases lay in between. From germline, CDR1 is GTSNPN and CDR2 SVGIG (reference sequence). As DNA, the CDR3 is TGTGCCTGGAGTGGGGGGCTAAAAGAGACCCAGTACTTC. As protein: CAWSGGLKETQYF.